These 25 T cell receptor beta chains originate from one sample sequenced in a study of cytomegalovirus exposure and HLA in healthy donors. PCR was performed using 60 Vbeta and 13 Jbeta primers. Generated by immunoSEQ multiplex PCR, the TCRdb table keeps only in-frame clones and is missing some. The sample lists about 40,000 clones, 50% seen once, with 12% in the top ten. Sequenced: PBMCs. The receptors derive from a human donor in good health.

The CDR3 here is CASSLAGRGEQFF. The CDR3 DNA follows: TGTGCCAGCAGCTTAGCGGGAAGGGGTGAGCAGTTCTTC. This chain uses TRBV7-2 with TRBJ2-1, with D perhaps TRBD1 (5 bases). The CDR3 consists of 13 residues. CDR1 is SGHTA and CDR2 is FQGNSA in the germline V gene. V was shortened by 0 bases and J by 9 bases, with 9 bases between the two germline ends.

A few counts support this clone. This chain uses TRBV6-1 with TRBJ2-2, with TRBD2 matching over 10 bases. The CDR3 contains 15 residues. Germline loops: CDR1 MNHNS, CDR2 SASEGT. J gave up 7 bases and V 6 bases, and 8 bases lay outside the gene matches. As DNA, the CDR3 is TGTGCCAGCAGCGAAAGCGGGAGGGCGAGCGGGGAGCTGTTTTTT. Encoded protein: CASSESGRASGELFF.

The chain has TRBV19 and TRBJ2-7, with 8 bases fitting TRBD2. V was pared by 5 bases and J by 2 bases, with 8 bases of the junction left unmatched. Germline CDR1 and CDR2: LNHDA and SQIVND (reference sequence). The CDR3 is 15 amino acids. The CDR3 reads CASSSLAGSTYEQYF. The CDR3 coding sequence is TGTGCCAGTAGTTCCTTAGCGGGGAGTACCTACGAGCAGTACTTC.

In regard to this clone: The sample carries other DNA sequences with the same CDR3. The chain joins TRBV7-9 to TRBJ1-5, with 8 bases matching TRBD1. This CDR3 region has 15 residues. V shed 5 bases and J 0 bases; nucleotides not matched to a gene: 3. The germline CDR1 and CDR2 sequences are SEHNR and FQNEAQ (reference sequence). CDR3 protein: CASSLGTGSNQPQHF. CDR3 bases: TGTGCCAGCAGCCTGGGGACAGGTAGCAATCAGCCCCAGCATTTT.

This rearrangement joins TRBV30 to TRBJ1-1; no definite D call. CDR1 is GTSNPN, CDR2 SVGIG, per germline (reference sequence). The CDR3 runs 11 residues. V was clipped by 5 bases and J by 0 bases, with 4 bases between them. This chain's CDR3 is CAWCVNTEAFF. CDR3 DNA sequence: TGTGCCTGGTGCGTGAACACTGAAGCTTTCTTT.

This clone was seen a handful of times. The J gene is TRBJ2-2, the V gene TRBV29-1; 9 bases line up with TRBD1. The length of the CDR3 is 14 residues. Germline CDR1 SQVTM, CDR2 ANQGSEA. J was trimmed by 5 bases and V by 7 bases; bases with no gene match: 8. The CDR3 bases are TGCAGCGCCTCTGACAGGGGGGTTACCGGGGAGCTGTTTTTT. Its translation: CSASDRGVTGELFF.

This clone was picked up a small number of times. The chain couples TRBV7-6 to TRBJ2-6; the D gene is possibly TRBD2 (7 bases). The CDR3 has 16 amino acids. Between the trimmed V and J ends, which lost 5 bases and 0 bases, there was a span of 11 bases. Germline CDR1 reads SGHVS; CDR2 reads FNYEAQ. The CDR3 loop reads CASSRGGGSGANVLTF. The CDR3 nucleotides are TGTGCCAGCAGCCGAGGGGGGGGCTCTGGGGCCAACGTCCTGACTTTC.

This clone came up a few times. This chain joins TRBV20-1 and TRBJ2-7; 9 bases fit TRBD1. Germline V CDR1 and CDR2: DFQATT, SNEGSKA (reference sequence). With 5 bases clipped from V and 7 bases from J, the junction kept 3 bases outside the gene matches. The CDR3 totals 11 residues. The CDR3, as DNA: TGCAGTGCTGGACAGGGGCGGGAGCAGTACTTC. It translates to CSAGQGREQYF.

This sequence joins TRBV2 and TRBJ2-1; a weak D match, TRBD2 (7 bases). The CDR3 runs 12 residues. CDR1 and CDR2 (germline): SNHLY, FYNNEI. V lost 8 bases, J lost 6 bases, and 11 bases lay in between. The CDR3 reads CASEGGRNEQFF. CDR3 nucleotide sequence: TGTGCCAGCGAGGGGGGGCGCAATGAGCAGTTCTTC.

This rearrangement joins TRBV5-4 to TRBJ1-1; TRBD1 agrees at 9 bases. This CDR3 spans 16 amino acids. Trimming cost V 4 bases and J 1 base; bases outside gene matches: 8. Germline V CDR1 and CDR2: SGHNT, YYREEE (reference sequence). The CDR3 coding sequence is TGTGCCAGCAGCACCGGACAGGGGCCATGGAACACTGAAGCTTTCTTT. Encoded protein: CASSTGQGPWNTEAFF.

With regard to this clone: Sequence at one end of the junction differs from germline and may be a read error. The chain combines TRBV7-9 with TRBJ1-1, with a possible D match to TRBD1 (6 bases). Germline CDR1 reads SEHNR; CDR2 reads FQNEAQ (reference sequence). The CDR3 is made up of 15 amino acids. CDR3 nucleotide sequence: TGCGCCAGCAGCCAAGTTCCAGGGGAGAAGACTGAAGCTTTCTTT. This gives the protein CASSQVPGEKTEAFF.

Note on this clone: Relative to the germline gene, one junction end is altered; a read error may explain this. V and J are TRBV6-5 and TRBJ2-6; D might be TRBD2 (7 bases). The germline V gene encodes CDR1 MNHEY and CDR2 SVGAGI. The CDR3 loop spans 16 amino acids. CDR3 DNA sequence: TGTGCCAGCAGTTACACCCGGGGGGCCGGGGCCAACGTCCTGCCTTTC. Amino acid sequence: CASSYTRGAGANVLPF.

The J gene is TRBJ2-7, the V gene TRBV28; TRBD1 is a possible D gene (5 bases). V was trimmed by 7 bases and J by 0 bases, leaving 22 bases between them. The germline V gene encodes CDR1 MDHEN and CDR2 SYDVKM. This CDR3 region has 17 residues. The chain's CDR3 is CASTHRPPGTFSYEQYF. The CDR3 DNA follows: TGTGCCAGCACCCACAGGCCCCCAGGAACCTTCTCCTACGAGCAGTACTTC.

The J gene is TRBJ1-1, the V gene TRBV7-2; 7 bases align to TRBD1. The CDR3 runs to 15 residues. CDR1 and CDR2 (germline): SGHTA, FQGNSA. The ends lost 5 bases at V and 1 base at J; junction bases unmatched: 7. CDR3 nucleotides: TGTGCCAGCAGCCCCCCTACAGGGGCGAACACTGAAGCTTTCTTT. Protein product: CASSPPTGANTEAFF.

This clone was observed once. The rearrangement joins TRBV28 to TRBJ2-1, with 10 positions matching TRBD1. V lost 8 bases, J lost 12 bases, and 10 bases stayed unmatched. The CDR3 loop spans 13 amino acids. CDR1 and CDR2 (germline): MDHEN, SYDVKM. The CDR3 spells CASRGTGARGQFF. In DNA, the CDR3 is TGTGCCAGCCGGGGGACAGGGGCACGGGGGCAGTTCTTC.

V usage is TRBV27 and J usage is TRBJ1-5, with D possibly matching TRBD1 (5 bases). CDR3 length: 13 amino acids. V was cut by 6 bases and J by 6 bases, with 12 bases left in between. The germline gives CDR1 MNHEY, CDR2 SMNVEV (reference sequence). DNA for the CDR3: TGTGCCAGCAGCTCCCTCGGGGGTCAGCCCCAGCATTTT. The encoded protein is CASSSLGGQPQHF.

This clone has a single count. The chain joins TRBV18 to TRBJ1-5; D is unresolved. Germline V gene sequence: CDR1 KGHSH, CDR2 LQKENI. With 3 bases removed from V and 4 bases from J, the gap between germline ends came to 13 bases. This CDR3 spans 15 amino acids. DNA for the CDR3: TGTGCCAGCTCACCCGCCGGGGTAGGGAATCAGCCCCAGCATTTT. Protein: CASSPAGVGNQPQHF.

This clone was detected only once. The same CDR3 is also encoded by other DNA sequences in this sample. This chain joins TRBV19 and TRBJ1-4; possible D gene TRBD1, 5 bases. CDR3 length: 15 residues. The V end lost 3 bases, the J end lost 0 bases, and 8 bases lay between the germline ends. Germline V lookup: CDR1 LNHDA, CDR2 SQIVND (reference sequence). The CDR3 reads CASSIGGATNEKLFF. The CDR3 coding sequence is TGTGCCAGTAGTATCGGAGGGGCAACTAATGAAAAACTGTTTTTT.

This clone was seen more than once but under ten times. The chain uses TRBV23-1 and TRBJ2-1; TRBD1 matches 7 bases. TRBV23-1 is known as an ORF, though its function is uncertain. The CDR3 extends over 15 amino acids. The V and J ends lost 8 bases and 4 bases, in that order; junction bases with no gene match: 11. CDR3 residues: CASHRRGQPYNEQFF. CDR3 sequence (DNA): TGCGCCAGCCATAGACGGGGACAGCCATACAATGAGCAGTTCTTC.

This clone was seen more than once but under ten times. The rearrangement joins TRBV25-1 to TRBJ2-4; TRBD2 agrees at 8 bases. The CDR3 contains 16 residues. Unmatched junction bases numbered 8, after V lost 3 bases and J lost 4 bases. Germline V gives CDR1 MGHDK, CDR2 SYGVNS. CDR3 in amino acids: CASSDDSAGAKNIQYF. CDR3 nucleotides: TGTGCCAGCAGTGACGATTCAGCGGGAGCTAAAAACATTCAGTACTTC.

The chain's CDR3 is CASSSIGQGAYQPQHF. CDR3 in DNA: TGTGCCAGCAGTTCCATCGGACAGGGGGCTTATCAGCCCCAGCATTTT. The rearrangement links TRBV6-5 to TRBJ1-5; 11 positions agree with TRBD1. Losses at the gene ends were 4 bases for V and 5 bases for J; bases not matched to a gene: 7. Germline V gene data show CDR1 as MNHEY and CDR2 as SVGAGI. The CDR3 runs 16 residues.

Notes on this clone: The sample has other DNA sequences that encode this CDR3 too. CDR3 nucleotide sequence: TGTGCCAGCAGCCCGGGGACAGCCAGCAATCAGCCCCAGCATTTT. Encoded protein: CASSPGTASNQPQHF. The chain combines TRBV7-2 with TRBJ1-5, with 7 bases aligning to TRBD1. With V trimmed by 5 bases and J by 1 base, 5 bases remained unmatched. The CDR3 runs to 15 residues. Germline-derived CDR1 and CDR2 are SGHTA and FQGNSA.

This clone was seen more than once but under ten times. The V and J genes are TRBV27 and TRBJ1-4; TRBD1 matches 7 bases. V lost 1 base, J lost 0 bases, and 8 bases stayed unmatched. The CDR3 contains 18 residues. Germline V CDR1 and CDR2: MNHEY, SMNVEV (reference sequence). CDR3 sequence (DNA): TGTGCCAGCAGTTTATGGGGGACAGACCCAACAACTAATGAAAAACTGTTTTTT. This translates into CASSLWGTDPTTNEKLFF.

This chain links TRBV9 with TRBJ1-1, with D possibly TRBD1 on 5 matching bases. The germline V gene has CDR1 SGDLS and CDR2 YYNGEE. There are 14 residues in the CDR3. The ends were cut back, 3 bases at V and 3 bases at J, with 12 bases in the middle. CDR3 residues: CASSDEGGDTEAFF. Written as DNA, the CDR3 is TGTGCCAGCAGCGACGAGGGAGGGGACACTGAAGCTTTCTTT.

This clone turned up a few times. The CDR3 nucleotides read TGTGCCAGCAGCTTAGGAGTCGGCTACGAGCAGTACTTC. Residues: CASSLGVGYEQYF. This chain connects TRBV7-2 to TRBJ2-7; D gene unclear. Per germline, CDR1 SGHTA and CDR2 FQGNSA. Trimming removed 1 base at V and 3 bases at J, with 7 bases between. The CDR3 consists of 13 residues.